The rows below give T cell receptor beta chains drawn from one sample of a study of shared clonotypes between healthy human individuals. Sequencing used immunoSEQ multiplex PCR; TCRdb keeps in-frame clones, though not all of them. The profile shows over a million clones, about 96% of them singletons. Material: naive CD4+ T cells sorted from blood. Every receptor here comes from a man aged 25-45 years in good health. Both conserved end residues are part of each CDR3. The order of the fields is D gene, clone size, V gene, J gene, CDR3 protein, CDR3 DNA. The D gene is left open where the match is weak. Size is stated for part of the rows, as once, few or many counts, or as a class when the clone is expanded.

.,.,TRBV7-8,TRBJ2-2,CASSGTPGTGNTGELFF,TGTGCCAGCAGCGGAACTCCAGGGACGGGGAACACCGGGGAGCTGTTTTTT
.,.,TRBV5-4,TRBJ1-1,CASSPPGGADTEAFF,TGTGCCAGCAGCCCTCCTGGGGGGGCGGACACTGAAGCTTTCTTT
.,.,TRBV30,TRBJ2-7,CAWTPVRLMGGAWSYEQYF,TGTGCCTGGACCCCCGTTCGGTTAATGGGGGGTGCCTGGTCCTACGAGCAGTACTTC
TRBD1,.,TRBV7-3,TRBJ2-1,CASSSQTGEFNEQFF,TGTGCCAGCAGCTCGCAAACAGGGGAGTTCAATGAGCAGTTCTTC
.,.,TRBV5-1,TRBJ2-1,CASSLSLGHVYNEQFF,TGCGCCAGCAGCTTATCACTTGGACACGTTTACAATGAGCAGTTCTTC
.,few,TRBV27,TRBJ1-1,CASNSLPPRVNTEAFF,TGTGCCAGCAACTCCCTACCCCCACGTGTAAACACTGAAGCTTTCTTT
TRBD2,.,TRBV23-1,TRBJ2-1,CASSRTRPSGTSSYNEQFF,TGCGCCAGCAGTCGAACCCGACCTAGCGGGACGAGCTCCTACAATGAGCAGTTCTTC
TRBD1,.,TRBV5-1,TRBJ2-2,CASSDDAGTGATGELFF,TGCGCCAGCAGCGATGACGCCGGGACAGGGGCCACCGGGGAGCTGTTTTTT
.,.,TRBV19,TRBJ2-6,CASSIESHVRERGSGANVLTF,TGTGCCAGTAGTATAGAATCCCACGTCCGGGAACGGGGCTCTGGGGCCAACGTCCTGACTTTC
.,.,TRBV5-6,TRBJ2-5,CASSVRETQYF,TGTGCCAGCAGCGTTCGGGAGACCCAGTACTTC
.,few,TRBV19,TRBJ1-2,CASSPDYNSNYGYTF,TGTGCCAGTAGTCCGGACTACAACTCTAACTATGGCTACACCTTC
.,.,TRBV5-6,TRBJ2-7,CASSLNRLYEQYF,TGTGCCAGCAGCTTAAACAGACTCTACGAGCAGTACTTC
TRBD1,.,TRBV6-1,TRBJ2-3,CASSGDRANTDTQYF,TGTGCCAGCAGTGGAGACAGGGCCAACACAGATACGCAGTATTTT
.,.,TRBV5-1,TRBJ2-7,CASSPPSRTYEQYF,TGCGCCAGCAGCCCGCCGTCCCGCACCTACGAGCAGTACTTC
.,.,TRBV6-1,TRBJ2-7,CASSDLGSYEQYF,TGTGCCAGCAGCGACTTGGGCTCCTACGAGCAGTACTTC
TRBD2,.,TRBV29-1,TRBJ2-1,CSASLPDRLAGNEQFF,TGCAGCGCCTCCCTCCCAGATAGACTAGCGGGCAATGAGCAGTTCTTC
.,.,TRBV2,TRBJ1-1,CASGAGVNTEAFF,TGTGCCAGCGGGGCGGGAGTGAACACTGAAGCTTTCTTT
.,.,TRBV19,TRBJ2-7,CASSIYRGYYEQYF,TGTGCCAGTAGTATCTACCGGGGATACTACGAGCAGTACTTC
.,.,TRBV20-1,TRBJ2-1,CSATLRDEQFF,TGCAGTGCCACTCTCAGGGATGAGCAGTTCTTC
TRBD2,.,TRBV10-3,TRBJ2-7,CAISDLRLAESYEQYF,TGTGCCATCAGTGACCTGAGACTAGCGGAATCCTACGAGCAGTACTTC
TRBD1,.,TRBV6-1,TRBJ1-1,CASSHRGDTEAFF,TGTGCCAGCAGTCACAGGGGGGACACTGAAGCTTTCTTT
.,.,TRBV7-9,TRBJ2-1,CASARGLLAEGGMFF,TGTGCCAGCGCCCGAGGCCTCCTAGCGGAGGGGGGGATGTTCTTC
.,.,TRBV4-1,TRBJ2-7,CASSQAPASGTVGYEQYF,TGCGCCAGCAGCCAAGCGCCTGCTTCCGGGACGGTCGGTTACGAGCAGTACTTC
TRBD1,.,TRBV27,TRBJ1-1,CASCGTGEPEAFF,TGTGCCAGCTGCGGGACAGGGGAGCCCGAAGCTTTCTTT
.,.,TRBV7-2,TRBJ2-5,CASSPFFGVRIGVGETQYF,TGTGCCAGCAGCCCTTTTTTCGGGGTCCGGATCGGTGTAGGAGAGACCCAGTACTTC
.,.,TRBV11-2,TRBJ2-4,CASSLQGAGKNIQYF,TGTGCCAGCAGCTTACAGGGAGCAGGCAAAAACATTCAGTACTTC
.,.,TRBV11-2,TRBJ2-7,CASSLDLWGPVEQYF,TGTGCCAGCAGCTTAGACTTGTGGGGGCCCGTCGAGCAGTACTTC
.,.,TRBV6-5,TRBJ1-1,CASSGRITEAFF,TGTGCCAGCAGCGGGAGGATAACTGAAGCTTTCTTT
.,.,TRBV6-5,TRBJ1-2,CASTQRGRWNYGYTF,TGTGCCAGCACCCAACGTGGCAGGTGGAACTATGGCTACACCTTC
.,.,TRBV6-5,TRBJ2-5,CASRRSRGGEETQYF,TGTGCCAGCAGAAGATCCAGGGGAGGGGAAGAGACCCAGTACTTC
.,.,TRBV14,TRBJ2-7,CASSHFWAEQYF,TGTGCCAGCAGCCATTTTTGGGCGGAGCAGTACTTC
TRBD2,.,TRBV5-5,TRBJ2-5,CASTLRTSAPQETQYF,TGTGCCAGCACCCTCCGGACTAGCGCACCGCAAGAGACCCAGTACTTC
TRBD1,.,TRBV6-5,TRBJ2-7,CASSFTGVYEQYF,TGTGCCAGCAGCTTCACAGGGGTCTACGAGCAGTACTTC
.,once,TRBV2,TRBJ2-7,CASSEASREGEQYF,TGTGCCAGCAGTGAAGCGAGCAGGGAAGGCGAGCAGTACTTC
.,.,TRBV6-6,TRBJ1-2,CASSRPGSNYGYTF,TGTGCCAGCAGTCGACCTGGAAGCAACTATGGCTACACCTTC
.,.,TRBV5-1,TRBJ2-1,CASSLTDGGHLSTEQFF,TGCGCCAGCAGCCTGACCGACGGGGGCCATCTCTCGACTGAGCAGTTCTTC
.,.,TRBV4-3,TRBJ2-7,CASSKGVSYEQYF,TGCGCCAGCAGCAAGGGGGTGTCCTACGAGCAGTACTTC
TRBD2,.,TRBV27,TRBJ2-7,CASSLTSSGTYEQYF,TGTGCCAGCAGTCTAACGTCTAGCGGAACCTACGAGCAGTACTTC
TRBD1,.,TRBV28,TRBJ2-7,CASSWTGPPWDEQYF,TGTGCCAGCAGTTGGACAGGGCCCCCCTGGGACGAGCAGTACTTC
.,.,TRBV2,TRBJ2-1,CASRAWKVDNEQFF,TGTGCCAGCAGGGCCTGGAAGGTCGACAATGAGCAGTTCTTC
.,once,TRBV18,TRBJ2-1,CASSTTGGGDEQFF,TGTGCCAGCTCAACCACAGGGGGGGGAGATGAGCAGTTCTTC
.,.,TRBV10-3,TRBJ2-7,CAISDDRTRTYEQYF,TGTGCCATCAGTGATGATAGGACTCGTACCTACGAGCAGTACTTC